This T cell receptor (beta chain) was identified during a study of blood T cell repertoires in COVID-19. Study summary: Acute-phase and convalescent COVID-19 samples originated in the United States, Italy and Spain. Sources were T cells, B-cell-depleted T cells, or PBMCs; the material itself was cDNA or gDNA.

As processed by the authors: Estimates of nucleated cell counts were drawn from the amplification of reference gene primers. The table came from immunoSEQ multiplex PCR; TCRdb's copy has only in-frame clones and leaves some out. That table is the source of V, J and clone size, and D and trimming were worked out from the DNA. This table holds 230,000 or so clones, around 83% found once. The clonotype was recovered from a woman in her thirties or forties who had recovered from COVID-19. The sample was peripheral blood.

CDR3 amino acids: CASSLQREKNYGYTF. In DNA, the CDR3 is TGTGCCAGCAGCCTCCAGAGGGAAAAAAACTATGGCTACACCTTC. This chain uses TRBV4-2 with TRBJ1-2; the D is unclear. The CDR3 is 15 residues long. Germline assignment: CDR1 LGHNA and CDR2 YNFKEQ. V was pared by 4 bases and J by 2 bases, with 14 bases between.